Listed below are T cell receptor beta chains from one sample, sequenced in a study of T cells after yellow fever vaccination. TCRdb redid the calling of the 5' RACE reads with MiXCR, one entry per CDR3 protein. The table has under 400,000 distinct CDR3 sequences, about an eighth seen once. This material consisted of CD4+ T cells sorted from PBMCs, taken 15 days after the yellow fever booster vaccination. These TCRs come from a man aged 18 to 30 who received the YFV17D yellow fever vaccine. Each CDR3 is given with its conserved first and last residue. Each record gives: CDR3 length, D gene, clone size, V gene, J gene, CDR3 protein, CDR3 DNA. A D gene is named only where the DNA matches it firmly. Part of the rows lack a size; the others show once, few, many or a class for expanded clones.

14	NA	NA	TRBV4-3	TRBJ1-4	CASSQDVRVEKLFF	TGCGCCAGCAGCCAAGATGTTAGGGTTGAAAAACTGTTTTTT
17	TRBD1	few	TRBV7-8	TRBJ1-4	CASSLRTREGAGEKLFF	TGTGCCAGCAGCTTACGTACAAGGGAGGGGGCTGGTGAAAAACTGTTTTTT
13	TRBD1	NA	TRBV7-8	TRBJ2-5	CASSRQGQETQYF	TGTGCCAGCAGCAGACAGGGTCAAGAGACCCAGTACTTC
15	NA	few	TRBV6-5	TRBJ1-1	CASSTNRGGIREAFF	TGTGCCAGCAGTACAAATAGAGGGGGAATACGTGAAGCTTTCTTT
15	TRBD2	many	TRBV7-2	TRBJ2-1	CASSASIAGGRGKVF	TGTGCCAGCAGCGCTAGCATAGCGGGGGGCCGGGGCAAGGTCTTC
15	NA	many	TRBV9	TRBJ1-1	CASSSTGTLNTEAFF	TGTGCCAGCAGCTCTACCGGGACGCTGAACACTGAAGCTTTCTTT
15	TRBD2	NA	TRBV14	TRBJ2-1	CASSQVSGGYNEQFF	TGTGCCAGCAGCCAAGTTTCGGGGGGATACAATGAGCAGTTCTTC
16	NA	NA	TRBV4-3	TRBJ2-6	CASSQEGHAGANVLTF	TGCGCCAGCAGCCAAGAGGGTCATGCGGGGGCCAACGTCCTGACTTTC
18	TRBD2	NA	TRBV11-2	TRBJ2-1	CASRIPGLAGGSYNEQFF	TGTGCCAGCAGAATACCGGGACTAGCGGGGGGAAGTTACAATGAGCAGTTCTTC
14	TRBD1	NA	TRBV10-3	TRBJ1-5	CAISDPTGPQPQHF	TGTGCCATCAGTGACCCGACAGGGCCTCAGCCCCAGCATTTT
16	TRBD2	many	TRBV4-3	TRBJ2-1	CASSLSGGAIYNEQFF	TGCGCCAGCAGCTTAAGCGGGGGGGCGATTTACAATGAGCAGTTCTTC
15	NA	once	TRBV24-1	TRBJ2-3	CATSLGRTYTDTQYF	TGTGCCACCAGTTTAGGCAGGACCTACACAGATACGCAGTATTTT
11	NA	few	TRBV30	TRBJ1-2	CAWSVAYGYTF	TGTGCCTGGAGTGTAGCGTATGGCTACACCTTC
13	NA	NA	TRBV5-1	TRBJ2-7	CASSHPGLYEQYF	TGCGCCAGCAGCCACCCGGGCCTCTACGAGCAGTACTTC
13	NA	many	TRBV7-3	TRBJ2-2	CASSFTGGGELFF	TGTGCCAGCAGCTTTACCGGAGGAGGGGAGCTGTTTTTT
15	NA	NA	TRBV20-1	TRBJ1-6	CSARDPPSGNSPLHF	TGCAGTGCTAGAGATCCCCCAAGCGGGAATTCACCCCTCCACTTT
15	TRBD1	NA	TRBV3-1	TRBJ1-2	CASSQDGQGYYGYTF	TGTGCCAGCAGCCAGGACGGACAGGGGTACTATGGCTACACCTTC
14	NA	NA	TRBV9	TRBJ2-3	CASSRSGTEDTQYF	TGTGCCAGCAGCCGGTCAGGGACCGAAGATACGCAGTATTTT
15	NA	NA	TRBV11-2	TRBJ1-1	CASSFSGQSNTEAFF	TGTGCCAGCAGCTTTAGTGGACAGTCAAACACTGAAGCTTTCTTT
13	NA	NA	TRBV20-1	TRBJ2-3	CSAPPPGADTQYF	TGCAGTGCTCCCCCTCCGGGGGCAGATACGCAGTATTTT
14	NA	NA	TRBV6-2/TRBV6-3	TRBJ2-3	CASRQLAAEATQYF	TGTGCCAGCAGGCAACTAGCCGCAGAGGCTACGCAGTATTTT
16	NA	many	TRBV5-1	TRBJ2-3	CASSLLESGQGDTQYF	TGCGCCAGCAGCTTGCTGGAATCTGGGCAGGGAGATACGCAGTATTTT
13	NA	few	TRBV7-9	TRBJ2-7	CASSGRPLGQQYF	TGTGCCAGCAGCGGCCGGCCTCTCGGGCAGCAGTACTTC
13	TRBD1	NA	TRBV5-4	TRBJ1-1	CASSGEQGTEAFF	TGTGCCAGCAGCGGGGAACAGGGGACTGAAGCTTTCTTT
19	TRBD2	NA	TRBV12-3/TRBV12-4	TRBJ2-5	CAIRPGLAGGDQYQETQYF	TGTGCCATCCGACCGGGACTAGCGGGGGGGGATCAGTACCAAGAGACCCAGTACTTC
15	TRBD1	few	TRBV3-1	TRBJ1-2	CASSQVRTGKGGYTF	TGTGCCAGCAGCCAAGTTCGGACAGGGAAAGGTGGCTACACCTTC
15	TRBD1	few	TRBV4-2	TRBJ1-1	CASSQEWARTGEAFF	TGTGCCAGCAGCCAAGAGTGGGCGAGGACAGGTGAAGCTTTCTTT